This entry lists 8 T cell receptor beta chains sequenced from one sample in a study of Ad26.COV2.S vaccination and SARS-CoV-2 variants. Assay: immunoSEQ multiplex PCR; the TCRdb copy retains only in-frame clones and omits some. The sample has about 350,000 clones; 90% to 95% are singletons. The sequences come from peripheral blood, collected after recovery from COVID-19. The receptors derive from a human donor who had recovered from COVID-19.

The chain has TRBV4-3 and TRBJ1-4; D ambiguous. Germline V gene data show CDR1 as LGHNA and CDR2 as YSLEER. V was shortened by 3 bases and J by 6 bases, with 14 bases between the two germline ends. This CDR3 region has 15 residues. This CDR3 is CASSQEHRVHEKLFF. The CDR3 nucleotides read TGCGCCAGCAGCCAGGAACACCGAGTTCATGAAAAACTGTTTTTT.

The J gene is TRBJ1-2, the V gene TRBV3-1 (or the pseudogene TRBV3-2), with 10 bases fitting TRBD1. J gave up 5 bases and V 3 bases, and 9 bases lay outside the gene matches. The CDR3 spans 16 residues. Germline V CDR1 and CDR2: LGHDT, YNNKEL (reference sequence). The CDR3 DNA sequence: TGTGCCAGCAGCCAGATCCCGACAGGGGGCCCGTATGGCTACACCTTC. This codes for CASSQIPTGGPYGYTF.

The chain combines TRBV6-5 with TRBJ2-5, with 10 bases that match TRBD2. Trimming removed 2 bases from V and 4 bases from J; junction bases left unmatched: 7. The CDR3 covers 16 residues. Germline V gene sequence: CDR1 MNHEY, CDR2 SVGAGI. The chain's CDR3 is CASSYQIAGGGETQYF. CDR3 in DNA: TGTGCCAGCAGTTACCAGATAGCGGGGGGTGGAGAGACCCAGTACTTC.

The CDR3 sequence: CASSLGGKPSDTQYF. DNA for the CDR3: TGTGCCAGCAGCTTGGGAGGGAAACCCTCAGATACGCAGTATTTT. V is TRBV5-8 and J is TRBJ2-3; D is perhaps TRBD2 (5 bases). Deletions cut 0 bases from V and 4 bases from J, with 12 bases between. The CDR3 is 15 amino acids. Germline CDR1 reads SGHTS; CDR2 reads YDEGEE.

The rearrangement joins TRBV7-2 to TRBJ2-1; D is possibly TRBD1 (5 bases). CDR1 is SGHTA and CDR2 is FQGNSA in the germline V gene. Trimming stripped 5 bases from V and 5 bases from J, with 13 bases between. This CDR3 region has 14 residues. The CDR3 DNA reads as TGTGCCAGCAGCCGGCCTGGGGCCAACAATGAGCAGTTCTTC. This codes for CASSRPGANNEQFF.

The chain joins TRBV9 to TRBJ1-6; D perhaps matches TRBD1 (5 bases). The CDR3 is made up of 15 amino acids. V gave up 0 bases and J gave up 5 bases, with 9 bases separating them. Germline V lookup: CDR1 SGDLS, CDR2 YYNGEE. The CDR3: CASSVGTRNNSPLHF. CDR3 coding DNA: TGTGCCAGCAGCGTAGGGACACGCAATAATTCACCCCTCCACTTT.

The chain has TRBV27 and TRBJ1-5, with D perhaps matching TRBD1 (5 bases). The germline V and J ends were trimmed by 5 bases and 2 bases, with 13 bases remaining between them. Germline V lookup: CDR1 MNHEY, CDR2 SMNVEV (reference sequence). The CDR3 extends over 15 amino acids. The CDR3 spells CASSPSGAGNQPQHF. The CDR3 nucleotides are TGTGCCAGCAGTCCCTCCGGGGCCGGCAATCAGCCCCAGCATTTT.

This clone was found once. The rearrangement links TRBV7-9 to TRBJ2-1, with 10 positions matching TRBD2. Trimming at V came to 1 base and at J to 8 bases, leaving 5 bases not matched to a gene. The CDR3 has 15 residues. The V gene's germline CDR1 is SEHNR and CDR2 FQNEAQ (reference sequence). CDR3 region: CASSLGTSGLDEQFF. The DNA for the CDR3 is TGTGCCAGCAGCTTAGGGACTAGCGGCCTGGATGAGCAGTTCTTC.